The present T cell receptor beta chain was sequenced within a study of blood T cell repertoires in COVID-19. Background on the study: The United States, Italy and Spain provided the acute and convalescent COVID-19 samples. Sample material is recorded as cDNA or gDNA derived from T cells, B-cell-depleted T cells, or PBMCs.

In the authors' workflow: Estimates of nucleated cell counts were drawn from the amplification of reference gene primers. Produced via immunoSEQ multiplex PCR; TCRdb's table is partial and in-frame only. The D gene and trimming were derived from the DNA, and the V and J assignments and clone size from that table. There are around 110,000 clones in the sample; just over 85% occur only once, and more than 4% lies in the top ten. V shed 2 bases and J shed 4 bases, with 8 bases lying between them. The CDR3 length is 13 residues. The germline gives CDR1 SGHDN, CDR2 FVKESK. The sequencing sample was made of peripheral blood. The origin of this receptor is a man in his forties or fifties with acute or convalescent COVID-19. The chain links TRBV14 to TRBJ1-2; D gene uncertain. The CDR3 reads CASSQTAGYGYTF. In DNA form, the CDR3 reads TGTGCCAGCAGCCAAACAGCCGGCTATGGCTACACCTTC.